The T cell receptor (beta chain) under discussion was sequenced for a study of shared clonotypes between healthy human individuals. Study outcomes and limitations: Larger richness was generally estimated for naive than memory subsets. Generation probabilities were higher for clonotypes shared across all four sorted-subset donors than for unshared ones. Specimens sampled were limited to blood, with tissue repertoires likely differing. Measured sharing among donors was expected to vary with sequencing depth.

As regards this clone: Its antigen is not known.

TCRdb's table, derived via immunoSEQ multiplex PCR, lists solely in-frame clones and lacks some. The top ten clones hold 0.85% to 1.3% of a sample with some 2.1 million clones, less than 95% of them seen once. The CDR3 has 14 amino acids. CDR1 is MNHNS, CDR2 SASEGT, per germline. The trim removed 10 bases at V and 6 bases at J, leaving 10 bases unmatched. Naive CD8 cells were CD45RO-negative, positively selected for CCR7, excluding terminally differentiated effector memory CD45RA+ cells. The rearrangement links TRBV6-1 to TRBJ2-2, with TRBD2 identical over 8 bases. The specimen sequenced was naive CD8+ T cells sorted from blood. This receptor was obtained from a young man in good health. CDR3 amino acids: CATPSGGPSGELFF. The CDR3 DNA reads as TGTGCCACGCCCTCGGGAGGGCCCTCCGGGGAGCTGTTTTTT.